Below, one T cell receptor (beta chain) is given with its context. What it recognizes is unknown. V was trimmed by 1 base and J by 0 bases, leaving 13 bases between them. CDR1 is LGHNA, CDR2 YNFKEQ, per germline. This CDR3 is built from 16 residues. This record belongs to a study of cytomegalovirus exposure and HLA in healthy donors. Looking at the study overall: Out of about 410 genotyped donors, less than 90% belonged to the Caucasian-associated ancestry cluster.

Study-wide results and limits: In an earlier analysis, most TCR beta V segments were productive about 90% or about 30% of the time. Later analysis demonstrated an association between a missense DCLRE1C variant and TCR beta V- and J-gene trimming. The study recorded 150 to 200 TCR beta chains that were cytomegalovirus-associated.

Primers: 60 Vbeta forward and 13 Jbeta reverse. Repertoires were generated with immunoSEQ multiplex PCR, while TCRdb's copy carries only in-frame clones and drops some. The sample has fewer than 150,000 clones, over 80% seen once. This clonotype originated in a female donor in good health and CMV-seronegative. What was sequenced was PBMCs. This rearrangement joins TRBV4-2 to TRBJ2-7; D is perhaps TRBD2 (5 bases). CDR3 in DNA: TGTGCCAGCAGCCAAGCACCCCTAGGGAGCTCCTACGAGCAGTACTTC. Amino acid sequence: CASSQAPLGSSYEQYF.